This T cell receptor (beta chain) was observed in a study of blood T cell repertoires in COVID-19. TCRdb keeps only in-frame clones here, not all; method: immunoSEQ multiplex PCR. The sample yields around 250,000 clones, 80% to 90% seen once. Per germline, CDR1 SGDLS and CDR2 YYNGEE. The CDR3 is 14 residues long. Between the trimmed V and J ends, which lost 0 bases and 6 bases, there was a span of 12 bases. This clonotype originated in a woman aged 45-65 years who had been exposed to COVID-19. Sequenced material: PBMCs or T cells enriched from blood (not recorded which). The gene calls are TRBV9 and TRBJ1-1; TRBD1 might be the D (6 bases). The CDR3 protein is CASSVGGGDSEAFF. The CDR3 DNA sequence: TGTGCCAGCAGCGTAGGAGGGGGGGACTCTGAAGCTTTCTTT.